The 19 T cell receptor beta chains given below trace back to one sample, sequenced in a study of vaccination effects on CD4 cells after COVID-19. No antigens are known for them. With the ViraFEST assay, the study expanded antigen-specific CD4+ T cells using viral peptide pools, then sequenced them. Researchers isolated CD4+ T cells once roughly nine days of culture had elapsed. Recipients of the vaccine had no prior SARS-CoV-2 infection and negative nucleocapsid antibodies. Clones were read by immunoSEQ multiplex PCR, and TCRdb kept only the in-frame ones, dropping some. The sample contains tens of thousands of clones, approximately 79% of which appear only once. Sequenced material: CD4+ T cells from PBMCs cultured with HCoV-NL63 spike peptides, taken before COVID-19 vaccination. Receptors originate from a human donor who received a COVID-19 vaccine.

J is TRBJ2-2 and V is TRBV6-1; TRBD2 aligns across 13 bases. The CDR3 extends over 17 amino acids. V shed 4 bases, J shed 6 bases, and the junction held 8 bases outside the gene matches. The germline V gene encodes CDR1 MNHNS and CDR2 SASEGT. CDR3 loop: CASSVQGLAGRSGELFF. CDR3 coding DNA: TGTGCCAGCAGTGTTCAGGGACTAGCGGGGCGATCCGGGGAGCTGTTTTTT.

Details on this clone: The same CDR3 can be traced to other DNA sequences in this sample. This chain joins TRBV29-1 and TRBJ1-2; D gene uncertain. V lost 0 bases and J lost 8, with 4 bases in between. The germline CDR1 and CDR2 sequences are SQVTM and ANQGSEA. The CDR3 runs 10 residues. CDR3 nucleotides: TGCAGCGTTGAAGATTACGGCTACACCTTC. This encodes CSVEDYGYTF.

The gene calls are TRBV10-3 and TRBJ2-3, with 16 bases aligning to TRBD2. This CDR3 contains 15 residues. In germline, CDR1 is ENHRY, CDR2 SYGVKD. The trim removed 6 bases at V and 7 bases at J, leaving 4 bases unmatched. The CDR3 DNA reads as TGTGCCATCAGCGGGACTAGCGGGGGGGCCAATACGCAGTATTTT. It codes for CAISGTSGGANTQYF.

This sequence joins TRBV6-2 or TRBV6-3 and TRBJ2-6; no definite D call. The CDR3 extends over 15 amino acids. Deletions cut 2 bases from V and 2 bases from J, with 7 bases between. CDR1 and CDR2 (germline): MNHEY, SVGEGT. The CDR3 nucleotides read TGTGCCAGCAGTTACCGTTTTACTGGGGCCAACGTCCTGACTTTC. Its translation: CASSYRFTGANVLTF.

The chain employs TRBV7-2 and TRBJ2-1, with 15 nucleotides matching TRBD2. The V gene end was trimmed by 4 bases and the J gene end by 7 bases; junction bases not matched to a gene: 8. This CDR3 comprises 17 residues. CDR1 and CDR2 (germline): SGHTA, FQGNSA. CDR3 amino acids: CASSSSGLAGGRNEQFF. The CDR3 bases are TGTGCCAGCAGCTCCTCTGGACTAGCGGGGGGGAGGAATGAGCAGTTCTTC.

The CDR3 spells CASSLPYYEQYV. In nucleotides, the CDR3 is TGTGCCAGCAGCTTGCCCTATTACGAGCAGTACGTC. The chain recombines TRBV11-2 with TRBJ2-7; no clear D. Looked up from germline, CDR1 is SGHAT and CDR2 is FQNNGV. CDR3 length equals 12 residues. The germline V and J ends were trimmed by 3 bases and 4 bases, with 7 bases remaining between them.

This chain connects TRBV24-1 to TRBJ1-5; the D gene is possibly TRBD1 (5 bases). The CDR3 covers 17 residues. CDR1 and CDR2 from the germline V gene are KGHDR and SFDVKD. Trimming pared 2 bases from V and 5 bases from J, leaving 18 bases between. The CDR3 sequence: CATSDSYRGPEDQPQHF. CDR3 nucleotide sequence: TGTGCCACCAGTGATTCCTACCGGGGCCCAGAAGATCAGCCCCAGCATTTT.

In its sample, this clone was seen once. The chain carries TRBV6-5 and TRBJ1-5; no clear D gene. This CDR3 is 13 amino acids long. CDR1 and CDR2 (germline): MNHEY, SVGAGI. Trimming took 6 bases from V and 4 from J, leaving 10 bases between them. The CDR3 protein is CASRRLYNQPQHF. The CDR3 nucleotides are TGTGCCAGCAGGAGGCTGTATAATCAGCCCCAGCATTTT.

The chain combines TRBV6-1 with TRBJ1-3; no clear D gene. The CDR3 consists of 13 residues. Germline V lookup: CDR1 MNHNS, CDR2 SASEGT. V dropped 2 bases and J dropped 0 bases, with 2 bases sitting between them. DNA for the CDR3: TGTGCCAGCAGTGAACCCTCTGGAAACACCATATATTTT. This translates into CASSEPSGNTIYF.

J is TRBJ1-2 and V is TRBV13; 10 bases are shared with TRBD1. The CDR3 is 14 residues long. The junction had 3 bases not matched to a gene; V was cut back by 6 bases and J by 2 bases. In germline, CDR1 is PRHDT, CDR2 FYEKMQ (reference sequence). The CDR3 DNA reads TGTGCCAGCAGTCGGGGACAGGGGAACTATGGCTACACCTTC. Protein: CASSRGQGNYGYTF.

The chain joins TRBV5-1 to TRBJ1-2; D gene unclear. This CDR3 is built from 13 residues. CDR1 and CDR2 (germline): SGHRS, YFSETQ. The V gene lost 0 bases and the J gene lost 4 bases, with 7 bases spanning the gap. Here the CDR3 DNA reads TGCGCCAGCAGCTTGGGAGGAGTCTATGGCTACACCTTC. This codes for CASSLGGVYGYTF.

This clone has just one count. V gene TRBV3-1 (or the pseudogene TRBV3-2) combines with J gene TRBJ2-5, with D unresolved. The CDR3 extends over 15 amino acids. Germline V gives CDR1 LGHDT, CDR2 YNNKEL (reference sequence). V was cut by 0 bases and J by 5 bases, with 13 bases left in between. The CDR3 reads CASSQELARRETQYF. CDR3 nucleotides: TGTGCCAGCAGCCAAGAGTTGGCTCGACGCGAGACCCAGTACTTC.

V and J are TRBV30 and TRBJ2-2; no clear D. The germline V gene has CDR1 GTSNPN and CDR2 SVGIG (reference sequence). The CDR3 is 17 amino acids. The ends were cut back, 3 bases at V and 4 bases at J, with 21 bases in the middle. The CDR3 loop is CAWRFTPLGRTTGELFF. CDR3 in DNA: TGTGCCTGGAGGTTTACCCCCCTTGGCAGGACCACCGGGGAGCTGTTTTTT.

The V call is TRBV6-5, the J call TRBJ1-2; unclear D gene. With 8 bases removed from V and 2 bases from J, the gap between germline ends came to 9 bases. The CDR3 totals 12 residues. The germline V gene encodes CDR1 MNHEY and CDR2 SVGAGI. The CDR3 is CASSRENYGYTF. The DNA of the CDR3 is TGTGCCAGCTCGCGGGAGAACTATGGCTACACCTTC.

This clone was picked up one time. The CDR3, as DNA: TGTGCCAGCAGTAACAGGGTCGCCGGAAACACCATATATTTT. It specifies CASSNRVAGNTIYF. The chain combines TRBV6-5 with TRBJ1-3; D perhaps matches TRBD1 (6 bases). The CDR3 runs 14 residues. V shed 5 bases and J shed 4 bases, with 12 bases lying between them. Per germline, CDR1 MNHEY and CDR2 SVGAGI.

The CDR3 loop is CASSHGDQGGYTF. CDR3 DNA sequence: TGTGCCAGCAGCCATGGGGATCAGGGAGGCTACACCTTC. The chain employs TRBV21-1 and TRBJ1-2; the table's D call, TRBD1, was not checked against the DNA. TRBV21-1 is described as a pseudogene. The CDR3 runs 13 residues.

This clone was observed once. The same CDR3 is also encoded by other DNA sequences in this sample. J is TRBJ1-5 and V is TRBV18; D ambiguous. Germline V CDR1 and CDR2: KGHSH, LQKENI. This CDR3 has 13 amino acids. Trimming took off 6 bases at V and 2 bases at J, with 8 bases between the two ends. CDR3 protein: CASSPGGNQPQHF. The DNA for the CDR3 is TGTGCCAGCTCCCCCGGGGGCAATCAGCCCCAGCATTTT.

This sequence joins TRBV6-1 and TRBJ2-1, with D unclear. Germline CDR1 is MNHNS and CDR2 is SASEGT. The CDR3 covers 12 residues. V shed 6 bases and J shed 7 bases, with 10 bases lying between them. The CDR3 here is CASSNLGNEQFF. CDR3 sequence (DNA): TGTGCCAGCAGCAATCTGGGGAATGAGCAGTTCTTC.

The chain carries TRBV12-3 or TRBV12-4 and TRBJ1-6; perhaps TRBD1 as D (5 bases). This CDR3 comprises 13 residues. Trimming removed 4 bases from V and 10 bases from J, with 11 bases in between. CDR3 DNA sequence: TGTGCCAGCAGTTCCCGAGGGGAATCACCCCTCCACTTT. It is translated as CASSSRGESPLHF.